The 7 T cell receptor beta chains presented below share a single source sample, sequenced in a study of OX40 agonist ivuxolimab in advanced cancers. Libraries were prepared by immunoSEQ multiplex PCR; TCRdb keeps only in-frame clonotypes and omits some of them. The table lists about 70,000 clones, more than 80% of them singletons, with 2.8% in the top ten. Specimen: CD4+ or CD8+ T cells sorted from blood, collected in a trial of the OX40 agonist ivuxolimab. The receptors stem from an adult with an advanced solid tumor such as melanoma, head and neck, liver or kidney cancer.

This sequence joins TRBV5-1 and TRBJ1-3; D not resolved. The germline V gene has CDR1 SGHRS and CDR2 YFSETQ. The CDR3 length is 9 residues. Trimming left V 9 bases short and J 9 bases short, with 7 bases between. The CDR3 protein is CATIGTIYF. The CDR3 DNA follows: TGCGCCACCATTGGCACCATATATTTT.

The chain recombines TRBV7-2 with TRBJ1-3; D unclear. The V gene lost 5 bases and the J gene lost 0 bases, with 5 bases spanning the gap. Per germline, CDR1 SGHTA and CDR2 FQGNSA. This CDR3 contains 13 residues. Here the CDR3 DNA reads TGTGCCAGCAGCGCGAGCTCTGGAAACACCATATATTTT. Its protein is CASSASSGNTIYF.

The chain employs TRBV6-1 and TRBJ2-7; the D gene could be TRBD1 or TRBD2 (5 bases each). Germline V gene data show CDR1 as MNHNS and CDR2 as SASEGT. The CDR3 extends over 13 amino acids. The ends were cut back, 8 bases at V and 6 bases at J, with 17 bases in the middle. CDR3: CASSAPGLSEQYF. Here the CDR3 DNA reads TGTGCCAGCTCCGCCCCGGGGCTCAGCGAGCAGTACTTC.

CDR3 bases: TGTGCCAGTACGTCCTGGGAAGGTCACCCCTCTGGAAACACCATATATTTT. It yields the protein CASTSWEGHPSGNTIYF. V gene TRBV19 combines with J gene TRBJ1-3; D is unclear. The V and J ends lost 7 bases and 0 bases respectively, with 19 bases between them. The CDR3 length is 17 residues. Looked up from germline, CDR1 is LNHDA and CDR2 is SQIVND (reference sequence).

This clone was recorded once. This chain joins TRBV5-4 and TRBJ1-3, with TRBD1 matching 10 bases. CDR1 is SGHNT, CDR2 YYREEE, per germline (reference sequence). Germline trimming cut 3 bases from V and 4 bases from J; bases unmatched to any gene: 4. The CDR3 consists of 15 residues. The CDR3 loop reads CASSWDRGFGNTIYF. The CDR3 region has the DNA TGTGCCAGCAGCTGGGACAGGGGCTTCGGAAACACCATATATTTT.

The chain's CDR3 is CASSSARGRQTQYF. In nucleotides, the CDR3 is TGTGCCAGCAGCTCGGCCAGGGGGAGGCAGACCCAGTACTTC. This sequence joins TRBV11-2 and TRBJ2-5, with a possible D match to TRBD1 (7 bases). Trimming pared 4 bases from V and 6 bases from J, leaving 15 bases between. The V gene's germline CDR1 is SGHAT and CDR2 FQNNGV. The CDR3 runs to 14 residues.

This chain uses TRBV6-1 with TRBJ1-1; D ambiguous. CDR1 is MNHNS and CDR2 is SASEGT in the germline V gene. V lost 2 bases and J 1 base, leaving 8 bases between the germline ends. The CDR3 length is 14 residues. CDR3 sequence reads: CASSENRANTEAFF. CDR3 bases: TGTGCCAGCAGTGAAAATAGGGCGAACACTGAAGCTTTCTTT.